This T cell receptor beta chain was identified during a study of graft-versus-host responses after intestinal transplantation (dated by TCRdb to the early 2020s). For the wider study: The transplants that recipients got were multivisceral, liver-intestinal, or isolated intestinal. Alloreactive clones were identified by sequencing pre-transplant mixed lymphocyte reaction products and comparing them with unstimulated pre-transplant donor and recipient T cells. Instead of going to the commercial service, samples from a few later patients were sequenced in-house on an Illumina MiSeq and processed with MiXCR. Graft-versus-host and host-versus-graft alloreactive T cell clones were tracked in the graft, circulation and bone marrow after intestinal transplantation using bulk TCR-beta CDR3 sequencing. Of the 20 to 30 intestinal transplant recipients enrolled in the cohort, one of whom was a retransplant, a few patients without pretransplant specimens were excluded. Every recipient was given anti-thymocyte globulin induction, followed by around three years of maintenance tacrolimus and steroids. Donor T cell macrochimerism was defined as a peak of at least 4% donor T cells among recipient peripheral blood mononuclear cells.

In the case of this clone: Its antigen target is currently unknown. It has no much larger one-base neighbor in the sample; base qualities were not kept.

Results and caveats for the whole study, not just this receptor: The relatively low number and heterogeneity of intestinal transplant patients limited the conclusions. High GvH to HvG T cell clonal ratios were observed in the allografts of patients with donor T cell macrochimerism. Early after transplant, declines in HvG clones were associated with peak levels of circulating GvH clones. GvH clones were detected in recipient bone marrow, and some appeared earlier in ileal mucosa or blood, consistent with an intestinal mucosal origin.

The label giving this sample's time point can be read as: cells obtained before transplantation from donor or recipient. CD3+CD4+ and CD3+CD8+ populations were FACS-sorted from unstimulated pre-transplant donor and recipient cells taken from spleen or lymph nodes. From the germline V gene (reference sequence), CDR1 is MNHEY and CDR2 is SMNVEV. Here V drops 2 bases and J drops 1 base, and the junction holds 8 bases not matched to any gene. Spanning cysteine to phenylalanine, the CDR3 consists of 17 amino acids. Only the CDR3 portion is preserved as DNA: 51 bases, with reading frame beginning at the first base. The protocol used for the library was the immunoSEQ multiplex PCR assay. In most patients, genomic DNA was isolated using the Qiagen DNeasy Blood and Tissue Kit and sent frozen to Adaptive Biotechnologies for TCR sequencing. For most patients, genomic DNA was subjected to high-throughput TCR-beta CDR3 sequencing by Adaptive Biotechnologies. For the original study's pipeline: Adaptive's ImmunoSEQ software was the source of the TCR sequencing data for 18 patients, while three other patients were processed with MiXCR and VDJtools. CD4 versus CD8 sorting errors were corrected by removing sequences found in both subsets at a frequency ratio below 5:1. Because the origin of CDR3 nucleotide sequences shared between donor and recipient could not be assigned, those sequences were removed. At least 2-fold expansion over unstimulated cells and a minimum CFSE-low frequency of 0.002% (template counts) or 0.001% (read counts) were required for clones to be classified as alloreactive. Clones were considered mappable if detected in sequenced pre-transplant spleen, lymph node, or MLR CFSE-low populations of the donor or recipient. Cumulative frequency of alloreactive clones was calculated as a percentage of all sequences weighted by copy number. What TCRdb holds here is the immuneACCESS table cut down to in-frame rearrangements. Part of the clones is not present; checked against another copy, under half of the missing clones reflect an unresolved V gene, and the others are unexplained. The DNA gave D and trimming, while V, J and clone size come from that table. Here the sample has 55,000 to 85,000 clones; 89% occur a single time. Roughly 2.5% of the sample rests with the top ten.

The TCR comes from a human donor who received an intestinal transplant. This sequence uses TRBV27 and TRBJ2-3; 8 nucleotides in the junction match TRBD1. The sample here was unstimulated CD8+ T cells sorted from spleen or lymph node cells, taken before intestinal transplant. The DNA is TGTGCCAGCAGTTTACGTGGGGAGACAGGGGGCACAGATACGCAGTATTTT. This gives the protein CASSLRGETGGTDTQYF.